This T cell receptor (beta chain) was observed in a study of T-cell memory formation after mild COVID-19 (TCRdb year 2021). Notes on the research overall: Most TCR sequence clusters were specific to one of the two donors. Two young, previously healthy adult volunteers made up the cohort, one male and one female. In two donors, T-cell clones that expanded and contracted after mild COVID-19 were followed by sequencing TCRalpha and TCRbeta repertoires longitudinally.

The germline V gene (reference sequence) yields SEHNR for CDR1 and FQNEAQ for CDR2. From cysteine to phenylalanine, the CDR3 is 15 amino acids long. Solely the CDR3 DNA is kept, with 45 bases framed from the first base. After removal of 5 bases from V and 5 bases from J, the junction retains 7 bases not matched to a gene. For sequencing, an Illumina NovaSeq 6000 was employed. TCRalpha and TCRbeta cDNA libraries were constructed by 5'RACE with constant-segment primers, with sample barcodes and unique molecular identifiers being introduced. Trizol reagent was used to extract RNA from every sample. Libraries were amplified in two PCR steps, with a second sample barcode and Illumina TruSeq adapters added in the second step. Sequencing of libraries was performed on an Illumina NovaSeq with 2 x 150 bp paired-end reads. The original pipeline was this. The reads were demultiplexed and collapsed into UMI-guided consensus sequences using migec v1.2.7. With mixcr v2.1.11, UMI consensuses were aligned to TRA and TRB V and J templates and assembled into clonotypes. A clonotype was counted as expanded or contracted only when both edgeR and NoisET called the clonotype significant, with the noise models trained on biological replicates. edgeR calls used a false discovery rate-adjusted p below 0.01 and a log2 fold-change threshold of 1. As an exploratory analysis of dynamics, PCA with hierarchical clustering was applied to max-normalized trajectories of the 1000 most abundant clonotypes. Separately sequenced CD4+ and CD8+ repertoires were used to assign the CD4 or CD8 phenotype of responding clones. TCRdb took the public reads, trimmed them with fastp at Q25, ran MiXCR for clone calling and kept in-frame beta chains. Each entry merges the rows of one CDR3 protein and shows their most common DNA and genes. The V and J calls, along with clone size, are taken from TCRdb and not from the paper's own processing. The sample table records about 470,000 distinct CDR3 sequences; around a sixth of these occur just once. The ten largest account for 10% to 15% of the sample.

On the study overall, not on this receptor specifically: Only a couple of mild cases were covered by the study, and larger cohorts that include severe cases with pre-infection samples were considered necessary. Contracting CD4+ clones appeared mostly in the CM and EM memory subsets, whereas CD8+ clones were enriched in EMRA. Some responding clones were detected in pre-infection memory, suggesting pre-existing cross-reactive memory T cells joined the SARS-CoV-2 response. Clones that contracted from day 15 to 85 showed balanced CD4/CD8 phenotypes, whereas a second wave of clones that expanded from day 15 to 37 leaned towards CD4+. Whether the second-wave clones peaking on day 37 were SARS-CoV-2 specific was not confirmed.

Ficoll-Paque density gradient centrifugation was used to isolate PBMCs. This clonotype has just a few counts. Its binding antigen is unknown. Per-base qualities were not stored, and no clone one base away is much larger. Rearrangement joined TRBV7-9 to TRBJ2-3; the junction holds 10 bases that match TRBD2. This clonotype was sampled from an adult woman who had mild COVID-19 (a few samples of this study predate the infection). The sample titles of this study are shuffled in the database, so cell type and time point are left out; the donor was told from shared clones. Sequencing was done on a sample of PBMCs or a T cell subset sorted from them (not recorded which). The CDR3: CASSPAGGLLDTQYF. The DNA sequence is given as TGTGCCAGCAGCCCAGCGGGGGGGCTGTTAGATACGCAGTATTTT.